These 29 T cell receptor beta chains were all obtained from the same sample, sequenced in a study of T cells in Graves' hyperthyroidism and ophthalmopathy. It was RNA transcripts that yielded the amplified TCR beta CDR3 regions. During a first-round RT-PCR of the TCR CDR3, the HTBI primer set was used. TCRdb redid the calling of the multiplex PCR reads with MiXCR, one entry per CDR3 protein. Among hundreds of thousands of distinct CDR3 sequences, 20% to 25% were seen once, and the ten largest hold approximately 30%. The sequenced sample was blood. Source of these receptors: a man aged 30 to 39 with Graves' ophthalmopathy.

This clonotype was seen repeatedly, ten times or more. The chain links TRBV18 to TRBJ1-3; D remains ambiguous. Germline V gene sequence: CDR1 KGHSH, CDR2 LQKENI. This CDR3 spans 13 amino acids. Trimming took off 4 bases at V and 1 base at J, with 5 bases between the two ends. The CDR3 sequence: CASSLYSGNTIYF. CDR3 coding DNA: TGTGCCAGCTCACTGTATTCTGGAAACACCATATATTTT.

The V gene is TRBV7-9, the J gene TRBJ2-2; either TRBD1 or TRBD2 may fit D (5 bases each). CDR3 length equals 14 residues. V was pared by 4 bases and J by 6 bases, with 12 bases between. Germline V gene data show CDR1 as SEHNR and CDR2 as FQNEAQ (reference sequence). CDR3 protein: CASSSGPTSGELFF. DNA for the CDR3: TGTGCCAGCAGCTCGGGACCCACATCCGGGGAGCTGTTTTTT.

The rearrangement links TRBV20-1 to TRBJ2-3; 9 nucleotides match TRBD1. This CDR3 spans 14 amino acids. CDR1 is DFQATT and CDR2 is SNEGSKA in the germline V gene (reference sequence). J was trimmed by 3 bases and V by 5 bases; bases with no gene match: 6. CDR3 protein: CSARDRVRTDTQYF. CDR3 coding DNA: TGCAGTGCTCGGGACAGGGTTAGAACAGATACGCAGTATTTT.

The gene calls are TRBV19 and TRBJ1-1, with D tentatively TRBD1 (6 bases). From germline, CDR1 is LNHDA and CDR2 SQIVND (reference sequence). Trimming cost V 6 bases and J 0 bases, with 20 bases left between them. CDR3 length: 17 amino acids. The CDR3 DNA reads TGTGCCAGTAGGGAGAGGGGATGGGGGGCTTTGAACACTGAAGCTTTCTTT. Translating gives CASRERGWGALNTEAFF.

The chain combines TRBV10-2 with TRBJ2-1; no clear D. Germline V lookup: CDR1 WSHSY, CDR2 SAAADI. V was pared by 3 bases and J by 2 bases, with 8 bases between. This CDR3 has 14 residues. CDR3 sequence: CASSDGLTYNEQFF. DNA for the CDR3: TGCGCCAGCAGTGATGGCCTTACCTACAATGAGCAGTTCTTC.

Comments on this clonotype: A read error may account for a junction end that differs from germline. The rearrangement joins TRBV12-3 or TRBV12-4 to TRBJ1-5; no clear D. The CDR3 is made up of 13 amino acids. In DNA form, the CDR3 reads TGTGCCAGCAGTCTAGTGGAGGACGGGCCCCAGCGTTTT. Protein product: CASSLVEDGPQRF.

The chain carries TRBV5-1 and TRBJ2-3, with a weak D call TRBD2 (7 bases). V lost 0 bases and J 2 bases, leaving 16 bases between the germline ends. The CDR3 has 17 residues. Germline V gene sequence: CDR1 SGHRS, CDR2 YFSETQ. CDR3 region: CASSLVLGGGHTDTQYF. Written as DNA, the CDR3 is TGCGCCAGCAGCTTGGTTTTAGGCGGGGGCCACACAGATACGCAGTATTTT.

This clonotype was picked up many times. V is TRBV20-1 and J is TRBJ1-1; D gene unclear. In germline, CDR1 is DFQATT, CDR2 SNEGSKA (reference sequence). The CDR3 is made up of 11 amino acids. The V and J ends lost 6 bases and 1 base respectively, with 6 bases between them. Written as DNA, the CDR3 is TGCAGTGCCGTAAGGAACACTGAAGCTTTCTTT. This encodes CSAVRNTEAFF.

This clonotype was seen more than once but under ten times. The junction departs from the called germline gene at one end, perhaps through a read error. This rearrangement joins TRBV5-1 to TRBJ2-3; 13 nucleotides line up with TRBD2. Germline V gene sequence: CDR1 SGHRS, CDR2 YFSETQ. The CDR3 has 18 residues. The CDR3 protein is CATSTQSQLAGGPDTQYF. The CDR3 DNA follows: TGCGCCACCAGCACCCAGTCCCAACTAGCGGGAGGGCCAGATACGCAGTATTTT.

The V and J genes are TRBV7-9 and TRBJ2-7, with D perhaps assigned TRBD1 or TRBD2 (5 bases each). Deletions cut 2 bases from V and 5 bases from J, with 16 bases between. The germline V gene encodes CDR1 SEHNR and CDR2 FQNEAQ (reference sequence). CDR3 size: 15 residues. The CDR3 bases are TGTGCCAGCAGCTTATCTTTGAGGGAGACAGACGAGCAGTACTTC. As protein: CASSLSLRETDEQYF.

This clonotype was observed a handful of times. The rearrangement joins TRBV6-2 or TRBV6-3 to TRBJ2-1, with D uncertain. V lost 5 bases and J 5 bases, leaving 7 bases between the germline ends. Germline V CDR1 and CDR2: MNHEY, SVGEGT. The CDR3 length is 12 residues. The CDR3 loop reads CASSPPNNEQFF. CDR3 bases: TGTGCCAGCAGTCCCCCGAACAATGAGCAGTTCTTC.

The V gene is TRBV11-2, the J gene TRBJ2-1; 10 bases are a match to TRBD2. Germline assignment: CDR1 SGHAT and CDR2 FQNNGV. Germline trimming cut 4 bases from V and 10 bases from J; bases unmatched to any gene: 7. The CDR3 covers 14 residues. The CDR3 region has the DNA TGTGCCAGCAGCTCGAAGCCGGGACTAGCGGAGCAGTTCTTC. It specifies CASSSKPGLAEQFF.

The chain has TRBV7-9 and TRBJ2-1; D is ambiguous. The ends were cut back, 3 bases at V and 12 bases at J, with 15 bases in the middle. The CDR3 has 13 amino acids. The germline CDR1 and CDR2 sequences are SEHNR and FQNEAQ (reference sequence). CDR3 protein: CASSLSSDVGQFF. For the CDR3, the DNA is TGTGCCAGCAGCTTGAGTTCTGACGTCGGGCAGTTCTTC. The complete variable domain, with remaining parts taken from reference TRBV7-9 and TRBJ2-1, reads DTGVSQNPRHKITKRGQNVTFRCDPISEHNRLYWYRQTLGQGPEFLTYFQNEAQLEKSRLLSDRFSAERPKGSFSTLEIQRTEQGDSAMYLCASSLSSDVGQFFGPGTRLTVL.

This clonotype came up a few times. The chain links TRBV7-2 to TRBJ2-4; 9 bases are shared with TRBD1. The V gene end was trimmed by 5 bases and the J gene end by 11 bases; junction bases not matched to a gene: 13. Per germline, CDR1 SGHTA and CDR2 FQGNSA. CDR3 length: 15 residues. CDR3 region: CASSPRGTGTRFQYF. The CDR3 nucleotides read TGTGCCAGCAGCCCGAGGGGGACAGGGACCAGGTTTCAGTACTTC. The whole variable domain, filled in from reference TRBV7-2 and TRBJ2-4, reads GAGVSQSPSNKVTEKGKDVELRCDPISGHTALYWYRQSLGQGLEFLIYFQGNSAPDKSGLPSDRFSAERTGGSVSTLTIQRTQQEDSAVYLCASSPRGTGTRFQYFGAGTRLSVL.

In its sample, this clonotype was seen a few times. The chain joins TRBV27 to TRBJ2-7; 8 positions match TRBD1. V lost 3 bases to trimming and J lost 6 bases; unmatched junction nucleotides: 10. The CDR3 sequence is 15 residues long. Germline V gene sequence: CDR1 MNHEY, CDR2 SMNVEV (reference sequence). The CDR3 DNA is TGTGCCAGCAGTTTGGGTGCAGGGGGCGTGAGCGAGCAGTACTTC. Translation gives CASSLGAGGVSEQYF.

Ten or more counts support this clonotype. The chain is built from TRBV3-1 and TRBJ2-1; D is ambiguous. V shed 4 bases and J shed 9 bases, with 10 bases lying between them. This CDR3 has 12 amino acids. Germline values: CDR1 LGHDT, CDR2 YNNKEL (reference sequence). The CDR3 spells CASSPLGGEQFF. The CDR3 DNA is TGTGCCAGCAGCCCCCTTGGTGGTGAGCAGTTCTTC.

The chain has TRBV6-2 or TRBV6-3 and TRBJ1-4, with D tentatively TRBD1 (5 bases). The V gene lost 5 bases and the J gene lost 3 bases, with 7 bases spanning the gap. Germline CDR1 reads MNHEY; CDR2 reads SVGEGT. The length of the CDR3 is 13 residues. CDR3 sequence (DNA): TGTGCCAGCAGTGGGACTGCTAATGAAAAACTGTTTTTT. As protein: CASSGTANEKLFF.

The chain links TRBV29-1 to TRBJ1-2, with D hard to call. The CDR3 has 13 residues. CDR1 SQVTM and CDR2 ANQGSEA come from the germline V gene. Deletions cut 4 bases from V and 2 bases from J, with 11 bases between. For the CDR3, the DNA is TGCAGCGTTGTCCTCGCGGCCAACTATGGCTACACCTTC. Its translation is CSVVLAANYGYTF.

V and J are TRBV12-3 or TRBV12-4 and TRBJ2-7; D gene ambiguous. Trimming left V 4 bases short and J 0 bases short, with 7 bases between. This CDR3 is built from 13 residues. The CDR3 DNA is TGTGCCAGCAGTTCGCGAGCCTCCTACGAGCAGTACTTC. Translating gives CASSSRASYEQYF.

There are many counts of this clonotype. CDR3 nucleotide sequence: TGTGCCAGCAGCTCCGGGACGGGGTCACCCCTCCACTTT. It codes for CASSSGTGSPLHF. The chain links TRBV7-8 to TRBJ1-6; maybe TRBD1 (5 bases). The germline CDR1 and CDR2 sequences are SGHVS and FQNEAQ. V shed 4 bases and J shed 10 bases, with 11 bases lying between them. This CDR3 region has 13 residues. Variable domain in full (rest from reference TRBV7-8 and TRBJ1-6): GAGVSQSPRYKVAKRGQDVALRCDPISGHVSLFWYQQALGQGPEFLTYFQNEAQLDKSGLPSDRFFAERPEGSVSTLKIQRTQQEDSAVYLCASSSGTGSPLHFGNGTRLTVT.

V and J are TRBV20-1 and TRBJ2-6; D unclear. V was cut by 4 bases and J by 1 base, with 5 bases left in between. The CDR3 is 13 residues long. Germline V gene data show CDR1 as DFQATT and CDR2 as SNEGSKA (reference sequence). The CDR3 nucleotides are TGCAGTGCTATCAGATCTGGGGCCAACGTCCTGACTTTC. Translation gives CSAIRSGANVLTF.

This clonotype occurred once. The genes are TRBV6-5 and TRBJ2-2, with D possibly being TRBD2 (6 bases). The germline gives CDR1 MNHEY, CDR2 SVGAGI. The CDR3 extends over 15 amino acids. Trimming took off 5 bases at V and 4 bases at J, with 14 bases between the two ends. In DNA, the CDR3 is TGTGCCAGCAGTCACCGGGACTCTGGCACCGGGGAGCTGTTTTTT. As protein: CASSHRDSGTGELFF.

This clonotype has a handful of counts. The genes are TRBV6-1 and TRBJ1-6; D unclear. CDR3 length: 15 residues. V lost 11 bases and J lost 7, with 21 bases in between. Germline V gene lookup returns CDR1 MNHNS and CDR2 SASEGT. CDR3 DNA: TGTGCCTCCAGGTTGGCCCCCAACAGCAATTCACCCCTCCACTTT. It codes for CASRLAPNSNSPLHF.

The chain links TRBV7-9 to TRBJ1-4; D is possibly TRBD1 (6 bases). The CDR3 contains 17 residues. With 5 bases removed from V and 0 bases from J, the gap between germline ends came to 16 bases. CDR1 and CDR2 from the germline V gene are SEHNR and FQNEAQ (reference sequence). Here the CDR3 DNA reads TGTGCCAGCAGCCCATGGACAGCTCCTGCAACTAATGAAAAACTGTTTTTT. As protein: CASSPWTAPATNEKLFF.

Only a few counts were recorded for this clonotype. This rearrangement joins TRBV7-2 to TRBJ2-1; 8 positions agree with TRBD2. V was clipped by 5 bases and J by 10 bases; unmatched bases: 7. The CDR3 sequence is 13 residues long. CDR1 and CDR2 (germline): SGHTA, FQGNSA. CDR3 coding DNA: TGTGCCAGCAGCATCGGGACTAGTTACGAGCAGTTCTTC. Its translation is CASSIGTSYEQFF.

The CDR3 region is CAWSGQIYNEQFF. The CDR3 DNA sequence: TGTGCCTGGAGTGGGCAGATTTACAATGAGCAGTTCTTC. The rearrangement links TRBV30 to TRBJ2-1; D remains unclear. The V end lost 1 base, the J end lost 4 bases, and 8 bases lay between the germline ends. This CDR3 is 13 amino acids long. Germline V CDR1 and CDR2: GTSNPN, SVGIG (reference sequence).

This rearrangement joins TRBV27 to TRBJ2-2; 8 nucleotides agree with TRBD2. Germline CDR1 is MNHEY and CDR2 is SMNVEV (reference sequence). V shed 6 bases, J shed 7 bases, and the junction held 7 bases outside the gene matches. The CDR3 is made up of 14 amino acids. In DNA, the CDR3 is TGTGCCAGCAGGAAAGCGGGAGCGGGCGGGGAGCTGTTTTTT. Translating it yields CASRKAGAGGELFF.

This clonotype was seen a handful of times. V is TRBV13 and J is TRBJ2-7; D possibly corresponds to TRBD1 (6 bases). The ends were cut back, 5 bases at V and 4 bases at J, with 9 bases in the middle. The CDR3 covers 12 residues. Per the germline V gene, CDR1 is PRHDT and CDR2 is FYEKMQ (reference sequence). In nucleotides, the CDR3 is TGTGCCAGCAGCGGAGGACAGTACGAGCAGTACTTC. As protein: CASSGGQYEQYF.

V usage is TRBV11-1 and J usage is TRBJ2-2, with TRBD2 identical over 11 bases. CDR1 and CDR2 from the germline V gene are SGHAT and FQDESV (reference sequence). V was pared by 7 bases and J by 5 bases, with 6 bases of the junction left unmatched. The CDR3 covers 15 residues. CDR3 DNA: TGTGCCAGCAAACTACTAGCGGGAGTAACCGGGGAGCTGTTTTTT. It translates to CASKLLAGVTGELFF.